This TCR beta chain was observed in a study of blood T cell repertoires in COVID-19. Study as a whole: T cells, B-cell-depleted T cells, or PBMCs supplied cDNA or gDNA.

Original processing methods: Nucleated cell counts were estimated from reference gene primer amplification. TCRdb keeps only in-frame clones here, not all; method: immunoSEQ multiplex PCR. V, J and clone size reflect that table, while D and trimming were determined from the DNA. This sample has approximately 210,000 clones; around 86% occur once, and the top ten carry approximately 5%. The sequence derives from a human donor in a cohort sampled during active COVID-19. Sequencing was carried out using peripheral blood.

This chain's CDR3 is CAWSGLAGESVETQYF. CDR3 nucleotides: TGTGCCTGGAGTGGACTAGCGGGAGAGAGTGTGGAGACCCAGTACTTC. The rearrangement links TRBV30 to TRBJ2-5, with 12 positions matching TRBD2. The germline gives CDR1 GTSNPN, CDR2 SVGIG (reference sequence). The CDR3 sequence is 16 residues long. With V trimmed by 1 base and J by 5 bases, 8 bases remained unmatched.